These T cell receptor beta chains were read from a single sample in a study of blood T cell repertoires in COVID-19. TCRdb keeps only in-frame clones here, not all; method: immunoSEQ multiplex PCR. The sample carries roughly 110,000 clones, 81% recorded once. The specimen was peripheral blood. The receptors come from a man aged 45-65 years with acute or convalescent COVID-19. Each CDR3 is given with its conserved first and last residue. Fields, in order: J gene, V gene, D gene, clone size, CDR3 DNA, CDR3 protein. A D gene is named only where the DNA matches it firmly. Clone size is stated in some rows and not others, as once, few, many or a class when expanded.

j_call: TRBJ2-2
v_call: TRBV5-1
d_call: TRBD1
clone_size: -
cdr3_nt: TGCGCCAGCAGCTTGGGACAGGGGTTGACCACCGGGGAGCTGTTTTTT
cdr3_aa: CASSLGQGLTTGELFF

j_call: TRBJ1-6
v_call: TRBV4-1
d_call: -
clone_size: -
cdr3_nt: TGCGCCAGCAGCCAAATGGGACCCAGGGGATTGAATTCACCCCTCCACTTT
cdr3_aa: CASSQMGPRGLNSPLHF

j_call: TRBJ2-2
v_call: TRBV5-1
d_call: TRBD1
clone_size: -
cdr3_nt: TGCGCCAGCAGCCCCCGGACAGGGCGGGCCGGGGAGCTGTTTTTT
cdr3_aa: CASSPRTGRAGELFF

j_call: TRBJ2-2
v_call: TRBV7-6
d_call: TRBD1
clone_size: -
cdr3_nt: TGTGCCAGCAGCTTAGGCCCTCCCAGGGGGATCCGTGCCGGGGAGCTGTTTTTT
cdr3_aa: CASSLGPPRGIRAGELFF

j_call: TRBJ1-4
v_call: TRBV5-1
d_call: TRBD1
clone_size: -
cdr3_nt: TGCGCCAGCAGTTCCGGGACAGGTCCCGGTGAAAAACTGTTTTTT
cdr3_aa: CASSSGTGPGEKLFF

j_call: TRBJ1-4
v_call: TRBV10-3
d_call: TRBD1
clone_size: -
cdr3_nt: TGTGCCATCCGACAGGGGATTGAAGAAAAACTGTTTTTT
cdr3_aa: CAIRQGIEEKLFF

j_call: TRBJ1-3
v_call: TRBV19
d_call: TRBD1
clone_size: -
cdr3_nt: TGTGCCAGTAGTATAAGCCGGACAGGGCCTGGAAACACCATATATTTT
cdr3_aa: CASSISRTGPGNTIYF

j_call: TRBJ2-2
v_call: TRBV5-8
d_call: TRBD1
clone_size: -
cdr3_nt: TGTGCCAGCAGCTCGGACAGGGTAACGAACACCGGGGAGCTGTTTTTT
cdr3_aa: CASSSDRVTNTGELFF

j_call: TRBJ2-7
v_call: TRBV28
d_call: TRBD1
clone_size: -
cdr3_nt: TGTGCCAGCAGCCTACAGGGGCGACCTTCCTACGAGCAGTACTTC
cdr3_aa: CASSLQGRPSYEQYF

j_call: TRBJ2-3
v_call: TRBV5-1
d_call: -
clone_size: -
cdr3_nt: TGCGCCAGCAGCTTGGCGCCTAGCGCCGTCACAGATACGCAGTATTTT
cdr3_aa: CASSLAPSAVTDTQYF

j_call: TRBJ1-2
v_call: TRBV30
d_call: TRBD1
clone_size: -
cdr3_nt: TGTGCCTGGAGTGGAGACAGGGCCAGCGGCTACACCTTC
cdr3_aa: CAWSGDRASGYTF

j_call: TRBJ1-5
v_call: TRBV6-5
d_call: TRBD1
clone_size: -
cdr3_nt: TGTGCCAGCAGGACACAGGGGGCGGGTAATCAGCCCCAGCATTTT
cdr3_aa: CASRTQGAGNQPQHF

j_call: TRBJ2-5
v_call: TRBV2
d_call: -
clone_size: -
cdr3_nt: TGTGCCAGCAGTGAATTTCCCCCAGGGGGAGGTGGGACCCAGTACTTC
cdr3_aa: CASSEFPPGGGGTQYF

j_call: TRBJ1-5
v_call: TRBV28
d_call: TRBD1
clone_size: -
cdr3_nt: TGTGCCAGCAGTTCGCTATCGGACAGGAGAGGCAATCAGCCCCAGCATTTT
cdr3_aa: CASSSLSDRRGNQPQHF

j_call: TRBJ1-3
v_call: TRBV28
d_call: -
clone_size: few
cdr3_nt: TGTGCCAGCAGTCCGGTGGGGCAGGAAAGAAACACCATATATTTT
cdr3_aa: CASSPVGQERNTIYF

j_call: TRBJ1-1
v_call: TRBV25-1
d_call: -
clone_size: -
cdr3_nt: TGTGCCAGCAGTGAGGAGGGGAGAGTTGAAGCTTTCTTT
cdr3_aa: CASSEEGRVEAFF

j_call: TRBJ2-1
v_call: TRBV20-1
d_call: TRBD2
clone_size: -
cdr3_nt: TGCAGTGCTAGTTGGGGGGGTGAGCAGTTCTTC
cdr3_aa: CSASWGGEQFF

j_call: TRBJ1-1
v_call: TRBV5-6
d_call: TRBD1
clone_size: once
cdr3_nt: TGTGCCAGCAGCTTGGGGACAGGGGCTGAAGCTTTCTTT
cdr3_aa: CASSLGTGAEAFF

j_call: TRBJ1-2
v_call: TRBV6-5
d_call: TRBD1
clone_size: -
cdr3_nt: TGTGCCACTCCCGGCCGGACAGGCCCGCAGTATGGCTACACCTTC
cdr3_aa: CATPGRTGPQYGYTF

j_call: TRBJ1-1
v_call: TRBV10-1
d_call: -
clone_size: -
cdr3_nt: TGCGCCAGCAGTGAGTCCGAGGGAGAGGGAGGCCTTGCAGCTTTCTTT
cdr3_aa: CASSESEGEGGLAAFF

j_call: TRBJ1-2
v_call: TRBV15
d_call: -
clone_size: -
cdr3_nt: TGTGCCACCAGCAGAGGCGGGGAGGGCTATGGCTACACCTTC
cdr3_aa: CATSRGGEGYGYTF

j_call: TRBJ2-1
v_call: TRBV10-3
d_call: -
clone_size: few
cdr3_nt: TGTGCCATCAGTGGTGGGGGGATCCTCAATGAGCAGTTCTTC
cdr3_aa: CAISGGGILNEQFF

j_call: TRBJ2-1
v_call: TRBV6-6
d_call: TRBD2
clone_size: -
cdr3_nt: TGTGCCAGCAGTTACTCGGCGGGGGGGGCCGTTAATGAGCAGTTCTTC
cdr3_aa: CASSYSAGGAVNEQFF

j_call: TRBJ1-2
v_call: TRBV7-2
d_call: TRBD1
clone_size: -
cdr3_nt: TGTGCCAGCTCAGGACAGGGAGTAGTTGGTGGCTACACCTTC
cdr3_aa: CASSGQGVVGGYTF

j_call: TRBJ2-6
v_call: TRBV7-3
d_call: -
clone_size: few
cdr3_nt: TGTGCCAGCAGCTTAGCGAGTCAGGCCGCCTCTGGGGCCAACGTCCTGACTTTC
cdr3_aa: CASSLASQAASGANVLTF

j_call: TRBJ2-2
v_call: TRBV19
d_call: -
clone_size: -
cdr3_nt: TGTGCCAGCAGGGAAGACACCGGGGAGCTGTTTTTT
cdr3_aa: CASREDTGELFF

j_call: TRBJ2-3
v_call: TRBV10-3
d_call: TRBD2
clone_size: -
cdr3_nt: TGTGCCATCAGTGAGTCTGGTAGCGGGGGGACCACAGATACGCAGTATTTT
cdr3_aa: CAISESGSGGTTDTQYF

j_call: TRBJ1-1
v_call: TRBV12-3/TRBV12-4
d_call: TRBD1
clone_size: -
cdr3_nt: TGTGCCAGCACCCCCGGGACAGGGGAAGCTTTCTTT
cdr3_aa: CASTPGTGEAFF